The clone carrying this TCR beta chain was observed a handful of times. Its target is not known. Collection of roughly 9.6 milliliters of peripheral blood was performed for each donor. The entry originates in a study of blood T cells in healthy people across ages. Points from the study as a whole: Diversity estimated from one million T cells was considered an underestimate. Possibly confounding the expanded clonotype changes was the fact that donor CMV status was unknown. What prevented conclusive comparison of naive and antigen-experienced cells was that PBMCs were unsorted.

J gave up 5 bases and V 4 bases, and 9 bases lay outside the gene matches. The CDR3 is made up of 16 amino acids. Germline lookup yields CDR1 DFQATT and CDR2 SNEGSKA (reference sequence). A second PCR of roughly 7 to 11 cycles used a sample-barcoded 5' primer and a J-beta primer mix. TCRdb reprocessed the 5' RACE reads with MiXCR, giving one entry per CDR3 protein. The table includes about 1.8 million distinct CDR3 sequences, around 50% detected once. V is TRBV20-1 and J is TRBJ2-3, with TRBD2 matching 13 bases. This receptor was taken from a woman between 40 and 55 years old in good health. The sequenced sample was blood. The CDR3 nucleotides are TGCAGTGCTAAGGGGACGGGACTAGCGGGGCTAGATACGCAGTATTTT. Translated, it gives CSAKGTGLAGLDTQYF.